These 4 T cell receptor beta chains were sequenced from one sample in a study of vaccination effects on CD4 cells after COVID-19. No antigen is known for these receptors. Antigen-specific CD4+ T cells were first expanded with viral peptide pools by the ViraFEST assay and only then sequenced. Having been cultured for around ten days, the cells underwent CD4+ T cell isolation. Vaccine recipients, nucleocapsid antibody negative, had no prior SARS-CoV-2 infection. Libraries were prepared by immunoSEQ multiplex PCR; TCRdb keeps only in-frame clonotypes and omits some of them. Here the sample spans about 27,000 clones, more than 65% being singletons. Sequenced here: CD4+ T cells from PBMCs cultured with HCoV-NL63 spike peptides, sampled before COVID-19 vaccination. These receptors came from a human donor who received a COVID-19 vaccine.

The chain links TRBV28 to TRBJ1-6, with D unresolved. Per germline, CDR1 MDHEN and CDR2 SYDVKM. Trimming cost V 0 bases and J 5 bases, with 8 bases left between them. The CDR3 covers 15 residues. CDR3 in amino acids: CASSLWERNNSPLHF. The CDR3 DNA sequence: TGTGCCAGCAGTTTATGGGAACGGAATAATTCACCCCTCCACTTT. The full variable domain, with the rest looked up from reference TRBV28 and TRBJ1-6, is DVKVTQSSRYLVKRTGEKVFLECVQDMDHENMFWYRQDPGLGLRLIYFSYDVKMKEKGDIPEGYSVSREKKERFSLILESASTNQTSMYLCASSLWERNNSPLHFGNGTRLTVT.

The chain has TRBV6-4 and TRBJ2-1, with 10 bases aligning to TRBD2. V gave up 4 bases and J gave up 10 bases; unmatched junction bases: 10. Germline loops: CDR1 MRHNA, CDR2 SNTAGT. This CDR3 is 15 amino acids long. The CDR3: CASSVISGGAGEQFF. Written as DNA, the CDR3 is TGTGCCAGCAGTGTAATCAGCGGGGGGGCGGGGGAGCAGTTCTTC.

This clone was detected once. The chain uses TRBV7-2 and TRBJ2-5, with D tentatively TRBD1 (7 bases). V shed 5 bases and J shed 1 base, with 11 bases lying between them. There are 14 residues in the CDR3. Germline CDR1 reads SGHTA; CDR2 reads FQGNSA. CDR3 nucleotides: TGTGCCAGCAGCCCAGGGGGGCCCCAAGAGACCCAGTACTTC. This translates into CASSPGGPQETQYF.

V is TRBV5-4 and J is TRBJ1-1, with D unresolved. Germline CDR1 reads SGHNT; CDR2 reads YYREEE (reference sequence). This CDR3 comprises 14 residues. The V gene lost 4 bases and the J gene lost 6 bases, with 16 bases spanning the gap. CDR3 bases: TGTGCCAGCAGCACCGGTTGGGTGGGGTCTGAAGCTTTCTTT. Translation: CASSTGWVGSEAFF.